The 16 T cell receptor beta chains given below trace back to one sample, sequenced in a study of OX40 agonist ivuxolimab in advanced cancers. This table comes from immunoSEQ multiplex PCR, and its TCRdb copy is limited to in-frame clones, with some not included. The sample lists about 30,000 clones, roughly 76% occurring once. The specimen comprised CD4+ or CD8+ T cells sorted from blood, sampled in a trial of the OX40 agonist ivuxolimab. These receptors were collected from an adult with an advanced solid tumor such as melanoma, head and neck, liver or kidney cancer.

The chain carries TRBV5-1 and TRBJ1-1; possible D gene TRBD1, 5 bases. Germline CDR1 SGHRS, CDR2 YFSETQ. Trimming took 6 bases from V and 0 from J, leaving 12 bases between them. This CDR3 is 14 amino acids long. CDR3 sequence reads: CASMTGGMNTEAFF. CDR3 nucleotide sequence: TGCGCCAGCATGACGGGGGGAATGAACACTGAAGCTTTCTTT.

The V gene is TRBV11-2, the J gene TRBJ1-1; D gene uncertain. V was shortened by 5 bases and J by 4 bases, with 11 bases between the two germline ends. Germline assignment: CDR1 SGHAT and CDR2 FQNNGV. This CDR3 is 13 amino acids long. Here the CDR3 reads CASSQDPGTEAFF. The CDR3 nucleotides read TGTGCCAGCAGCCAGGACCCTGGCACTGAAGCTTTCTTT.

The V and J genes are TRBV19 and TRBJ1-5; D is undetermined. Trimming removed 4 bases from V and 3 bases from J, with 16 bases in between. The CDR3 has 16 residues. Per the germline V gene, CDR1 is LNHDA and CDR2 is SQIVND (reference sequence). The CDR3 DNA sequence: TGTGCCAGTAGTACAAACCGCGGAGGCCCCAATCAGCCCCAGCATTTT. Amino acids: CASSTNRGGPNQPQHF.

The chain uses TRBV5-1 and TRBJ1-2; TRBD1 might be the D (5 bases). V lost 4 bases, J lost 2 bases, and 18 bases lay in between. The CDR3 is made up of 16 amino acids. The germline V gene encodes CDR1 SGHRS and CDR2 YFSETQ. This CDR3 reads CASSPSGGDGNYGYTF. CDR3 nucleotides: TGCGCCAGCAGCCCATCCGGCGGGGACGGAAACTATGGCTACACCTTC.

In DNA, the CDR3 is TGTGCCAGCAGCCCTACTTTTTCTCGAGGGCCCTTCTCTGGAAACACCATATATTTT. Its translation is CASSPTFSRGPFSGNTIYF. The V gene is TRBV7-9, the J gene TRBJ1-3, with D unresolved. There are 19 residues in the CDR3. Germline CDR1 reads SEHNR; CDR2 reads FQNEAQ (reference sequence). Trimming shortened V by 5 bases and J by 0 bases, and 23 bases separated the two germline ends.

V and J are TRBV7-9 and TRBJ2-2; the match to TRBD1 covers 10 bases. V gave up 5 bases and J gave up 4 bases; unmatched junction bases: 4. The CDR3 totals 15 residues. CDR1 is SEHNR and CDR2 is FQNEAQ in the germline V gene (reference sequence). The CDR3 DNA is TGTGCCAGCAGCCGGAGGACAGGGGGCACCGGGGAGCTGTTTTTT. Translating it yields CASSRRTGGTGELFF.

Only a few counts were recorded for this clone. The chain joins TRBV5-1 to TRBJ1-1; D call uncertain. Germline CDR1 is SGHRS and CDR2 is YFSETQ. There are 15 residues in the CDR3. V gave up 3 bases and J gave up 1 base, with 13 bases separating them. CDR3 residues: CASSSKQATNTEAFF. The CDR3 coding sequence is TGCGCCAGCAGCTCCAAACAAGCGACGAACACTGAAGCTTTCTTT.

The J gene is TRBJ2-3, the V gene TRBV19; TRBD1 agrees at 7 bases. Germline loops: CDR1 LNHDA, CDR2 SQIVND (reference sequence). This CDR3 is built from 14 residues. The junction had 4 bases not matched to a gene; V was cut back by 7 bases and J by 0 bases. CDR3 residues: CASTRQGSTDTQYF. The CDR3 DNA follows: TGTGCCAGTACCCGACAGGGTAGCACAGATACGCAGTATTTT.

The V call is TRBV6-5, the J call TRBJ1-2; D gene uncertain. From germline, CDR1 is MNHEY and CDR2 SVGAGI. The CDR3 has 13 residues. The V end lost 7 bases, the J end lost 4 bases, and 13 bases lay between the germline ends. The CDR3 loop reads CASILDEGYGYTF. As DNA, the CDR3 is TGTGCCAGCATCCTCGACGAGGGCTATGGCTACACCTTC.

This chain uses TRBV6-1 with TRBJ2-7, with 11 bases that match TRBD2. V shed 6 bases and J 0 bases; nucleotides not matched to a gene: 4. The CDR3 loop spans 15 amino acids. The germline gives CDR1 MNHNS, CDR2 SASEGT. The CDR3 bases are TGTGCCAGCAGGGGACTAGCGGACGGCTCCTACGAGCAGTACTTC. Translated: CASRGLADGSYEQYF.

This chain links TRBV6-1 with TRBJ1-2, with 8 positions matching TRBD1. V dropped 3 bases and J dropped 7; count of bases not matched to a gene: 4. In germline, CDR1 is MNHNS, CDR2 SASEGT. The CDR3 extends over 13 amino acids. The CDR3 loop reads CASSEDRVGGYTF. The DNA of the CDR3 is TGTGCCAGCAGTGAGGACAGGGTGGGTGGCTACACCTTC.

This clone was counted a few times. The chain has TRBV30 and TRBJ1-1; D not resolved. The germline CDR1 and CDR2 sequences are GTSNPN and SVGIG (reference sequence). The CDR3 extends over 12 amino acids. Trimming shortened V by 1 base and J by 11 bases, and 14 bases separated the two germline ends. The CDR3 DNA reads as TGTGCCTGGAGTGAGAACCCATCTCCGGCTTTCTTT. Its translation: CAWSENPSPAFF.

J is TRBJ1-2 and V is TRBV6-6; 7 nucleotides agree with TRBD1. Germline V gene lookup returns CDR1 MNHNY and CDR2 SVGAGI (reference sequence). The J segment lost 4 bases and the V segment lost 7 bases, leaving 6 bases of the junction unmatched. The CDR3 has 13 amino acids. The CDR3 DNA follows: TGTGCCAGCACCTCAGGGGGGCTCTATGGCTACACCTTC. Amino acid sequence: CASTSGGLYGYTF.

This clone has a single count. J is TRBJ2-1 and V is TRBV11-2, with 10 bases that match TRBD2. The V and J ends lost 2 bases and 8 bases, in that order; junction bases with no gene match: 12. This CDR3 contains 17 residues. CDR1 is SGHAT, CDR2 FQNNGV, per germline. The CDR3, as DNA: TGTGCCAGCAGCTTAAGGAGAAGCGGGAGGGGGACCCATGAGCAGTTCTTC. It yields the protein CASSLRRSGRGTHEQFF. Using reference TRBV11-2 and TRBJ2-1 for the parts outside the CDR3, the full variable domain is EAGVAQSPRYKIIEKRQSVAFWCNPISGHATLYWYQQILGQGPKLLIQFQNNGVVDDSQLPKDRFSAERLKGVDSTLKIQPAKLEDSAVYLCASSLRRSGRGTHEQFFGPGTRLTVL.

V usage is TRBV6-6 and J usage is TRBJ1-5; 10 bases are shared with TRBD1. The germline CDR1 and CDR2 sequences are MNHNY and SVGAGI (reference sequence). The V and J ends lost 8 bases and 6 bases, in that order; junction bases with no gene match: 10. CDR3 size: 15 residues. Written as DNA, the CDR3 is TGTGCCAGCGGATTAAGGGGACAGGGGTTTCAGCCCCAGCATTTT. This encodes CASGLRGQGFQPQHF.

This chain links TRBV7-2 with TRBJ2-7; maybe TRBD2 (7 bases). The germline gives CDR1 SGHTA, CDR2 FQGNSA. V was pared by 1 base and J by 5 bases, with 15 bases between. The CDR3 spans 15 residues. The CDR3: CASSLVGGAGDEQYF. The CDR3 nucleotides are TGTGCCAGCAGCTTAGTTGGGGGGGCCGGGGACGAGCAGTACTTC.